Sequencing of this TCR beta chain was carried out in a study of OX40 agonist ivuxolimab in advanced cancers. The overall study: Patients receiving dose escalation had hepatocellular carcinoma, melanoma, renal cell or head and neck cancer. Checkpoint inhibitors had been given previously to 40% of patients. Three patients got partial responses; one had hepatocellular carcinoma and two had cutaneous melanoma. The study, taken as a whole, reports: Among expanded peripheral T cells, antigen specificity went undetermined.

This clone was seen once. Its matching antigen is unknown. Generated by immunoSEQ multiplex PCR, the TCRdb table keeps only in-frame clones and is missing some. The sample consists of 90,000 to 100,000 clones, 89% of them appearing once. The receptor's source is an adult with an advanced solid tumor such as melanoma, head and neck, liver or kidney cancer. The sample consisted of CD4+ or CD8+ T cells sorted from blood, taken in a trial of the OX40 agonist ivuxolimab.

The CDR3: CASSSSFDRGQETQYF. CDR3 nucleotide sequence: TGTGCCAGCAGCTCCAGCTTCGACAGGGGGCAAGAGACCCAGTACTTC. V is TRBV7-2 and J is TRBJ2-5; 9 bases are shared with TRBD1. From germline, CDR1 is SGHTA and CDR2 FQGNSA. The V gene end was trimmed by 4 bases and the J gene end by 2 bases; junction bases not matched to a gene: 8. The CDR3 runs to 16 residues.